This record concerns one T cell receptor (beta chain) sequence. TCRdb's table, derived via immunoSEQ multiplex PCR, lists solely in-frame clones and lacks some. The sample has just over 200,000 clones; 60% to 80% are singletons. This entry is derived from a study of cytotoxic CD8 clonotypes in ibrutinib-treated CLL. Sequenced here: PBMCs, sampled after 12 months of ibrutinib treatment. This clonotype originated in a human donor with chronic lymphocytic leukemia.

CDR3 loop: CATSRELTGGDREKLFF. The DNA of the CDR3 is TGTGCCACCAGCAGAGAATTGACAGGGGGCGATCGTGAAAAACTGTTTTTT. The chain uses TRBV15 and TRBJ1-4; 10 bases agree with TRBD1. V lost 0 bases and J lost 7; bases outside the gene matches: 8. The CDR3 runs to 17 residues. Germline CDR1 reads LNHNV; CDR2 reads YYDKDF (reference sequence). Filled out from reference TRBV15 and TRBJ1-4, the complete variable domain reads DAMVIQNPRYQVTQFGKPVTLSCSQTLNHNVMYWYQQKSSQAPKLLFHYYDKDFNNEADTPDNFQSRRPNTSFCFLDIRSPGLGDTAMYLCATSRELTGGDREKLFFGSGTQLSVL.